These 17 T cell receptor beta chains were sequenced from one sample in a study of T cell responses to AZD1222 COVID-19 vaccine. The protocol was immunoSEQ multiplex PCR, while the TCRdb copy is restricted to in-frame clones and leaves out a portion. The sample carries around 85,000 clones, about nine tenths recorded once. Sample: peripheral blood, taken 28 days after the second AZD1222 dose. Receptor source: an adult who received the AZD1222 COVID-19 vaccine.

Of note for this clone: At one end, the junction sequence differs from germline, possibly due to a read error. The chain combines TRBV18 with TRBJ1-2; weak D call: TRBD1 (5 bases). Per the germline V gene, CDR1 is KGHSH and CDR2 is LQKENI. The CDR3 spans 17 residues. This CDR3 reads CASLPTAGTAPSEGYTF. As DNA, the CDR3 is TGTGCCAGCTTACCAACCGCCGGGACGGCCCCCAGCGAAGGCTACACCTTC. Drawing the rest from reference TRBV18 and TRBJ1-2, the complete variable domain is NAGVMQNPRHLVRRRGQEARLRCSPMKGHSHVYWYRQLPEEGLKFMVYLQKENIIDESGMPKERFSAEFPKEGPSILRIQQVVRGDSAAYFCASLPTAGTAPSEGYTFGSGTRLTVV.

CDR3: CASSQRASGQGSSEQYF. The CDR3 region has the DNA TGCGCCAGCAGCCAAAGGGCGTCCGGACAGGGGTCTAGCGAGCAGTACTTC. V and J are TRBV4-1 and TRBJ2-7, with 9 bases fitting TRBD1. CDR3 length: 17 amino acids. With 2 bases clipped from V and 6 bases from J, the junction kept 14 bases outside the gene matches. CDR1 is MGHRA, CDR2 YSYEKL, per germline.

The count of this clone is one. The genes are TRBV5-1 and TRBJ2-1; 8 bases align to TRBD2. The germline V gene has CDR1 SGHRS and CDR2 YFSETQ. The CDR3 sequence is 15 residues long. V shed 4 bases and J 4 bases; nucleotides not matched to a gene: 7. CDR3 amino acids: CASSPRGDSYNEQFF. CDR3 nucleotides: TGCGCCAGCAGCCCGCGGGGGGACTCATACAATGAGCAGTTCTTC.

The V and J genes are TRBV13 and TRBJ2-5, with no clear D. The CDR3 loop spans 13 amino acids. Trimming removed 7 bases at V and 0 bases at J, with 9 bases between. Germline CDR1 reads PRHDT; CDR2 reads FYEKMQ (reference sequence). The CDR3 DNA is TGTGCCAGCACCCCGCCAGACCAAGAGACCCAGTACTTC. Protein: CASTPPDQETQYF.

The chain couples TRBV28 to TRBJ2-7, with D unresolved. Deletions cut 3 bases from V and 0 bases from J, with 6 bases between. Looked up from germline, CDR1 is MDHEN and CDR2 is SYDVKM. The CDR3 loop spans 13 amino acids. CDR3 DNA sequence: TGTGCCAGCAGTTTCGCTTTCTCCTACGAGCAGTACTTC. Its translation: CASSFAFSYEQYF.

V gene TRBV3-1 (or the pseudogene TRBV3-2) combines with J gene TRBJ1-1, with D tentatively TRBD1 (5 bases). Germline CDR1 reads LGHDT; CDR2 reads YNNKEL (reference sequence). V lost 7 bases and J lost 5, with 17 bases in between. The CDR3 sequence is 14 residues long. The CDR3 region is CASTLGEGGTEAFF. For the CDR3, the DNA is TGTGCCAGCACCTTGGGGGAGGGAGGAACTGAAGCTTTCTTT.

A few counts support this clone. This chain links TRBV6-5 with TRBJ2-7, with unresolved D. Germline V gene sequence: CDR1 MNHEY, CDR2 SVGAGI. This CDR3 contains 13 residues. V gave up 0 bases and J gave up 1 base, with 4 bases separating them. The CDR3 loop reads CASSYSYSYEQYF. The CDR3 DNA is TGTGCCAGCAGTTACTCCTATTCCTACGAGCAGTACTTC.

In this sample, this clone turned up a few times. The rearrangement uses TRBV11-1 and TRBJ2-1; D may be TRBD1 or TRBD2 (5 bases each). The V gene's germline CDR1 is SGHAT and CDR2 FQDESV (reference sequence). V was clipped by 3 bases and J by 10 bases, with 10 bases between them. The CDR3 length is 12 residues. The CDR3 DNA follows: TGTGCCAGCAGCTTGGGGGTCCGGGAGCAGTTCTTC. Translation: CASSLGVREQFF.

V is TRBV2 and J is TRBJ1-5; D call uncertain. Per germline, CDR1 SNHLY and CDR2 FYNNEI. This CDR3 is 12 amino acids long. V was cut by 6 bases and J by 12 bases, with 15 bases left in between. The CDR3 DNA is TGTGCCAGCAGCGAGACCATTTCAAACCAGCATTTT. This encodes CASSETISNQHF. The full variable domain, rest sourced from reference TRBV2 and TRBJ1-5, is EPEVTQTPSHQVTQMGQEVILRCVPISNHLYFYWYRQILGQKVEFLVSFYNNEISEKSEIFDDQFSVERPDGSNFTLKIRSTKLEDSAMYFCASSETISNQHFGDGTRLSIL.

V usage is TRBV5-4 and J usage is TRBJ2-1; D is uncertain. V lost 3 bases to trimming and J lost 5 bases, with 12 bases between them. Per the germline V gene, CDR1 is SGHNT and CDR2 is YYREEE (reference sequence). This CDR3 is 14 amino acids long. CDR3 protein: CASSYKGLNNEQFF. CDR3 nucleotide sequence: TGTGCCAGCAGCTATAAAGGGCTCAACAATGAGCAGTTCTTC.

The CDR3 is CASSSQGGSYEQYF. The DNA of the CDR3 is TGTGCCAGCAGTTCCCAGGGGGGGTCCTACGAGCAGTACTTC. J is TRBJ2-7 and V is TRBV28, with D perhaps TRBD1 or TRBD2 (7 bases each). The CDR3 is made up of 14 amino acids. The ends were cut back, 4 bases at V and 1 base at J, with 11 bases in the middle. CDR1 MDHEN and CDR2 SYDVKM come from the germline V gene.

V and J are TRBV5-4 and TRBJ2-5; 7 positions agree with TRBD2. The CDR3 is made up of 15 amino acids. CDR1 is SGHNT, CDR2 YYREEE, per germline (reference sequence). With V trimmed by 3 bases and J by 5 bases, 10 bases remained unmatched. This chain's CDR3 is CASSSGREWGETQYF. DNA of the CDR3: TGTGCCAGCAGCTCGGGGAGGGAATGGGGGGAGACCCAGTACTTC.

V is TRBV5-4 and J is TRBJ2-7; a weak D match, TRBD2 (6 bases). With 0 bases removed from V and 2 bases from J, the gap between germline ends came to 12 bases. Per the germline V gene, CDR1 is SGHNT and CDR2 is YYREEE (reference sequence). The CDR3 sequence is 15 residues long. CDR3 nucleotides: TGTGCCAGCAGCTTGGACCAGCGGGTCGCCTACGAGCAGTACTTC. It is translated as CASSLDQRVAYEQYF.

The chain carries TRBV5-6 and TRBJ1-4, with D unclear. The V end was cut by 0 bases, the J end by 8 bases, with 8 bases between. The CDR3 consists of 13 residues. CDR1 is SGHDT and CDR2 is YYEEEE in the germline V gene. CDR3 sequence reads: CASSLGRREKLFF. CDR3 DNA: TGTGCCAGCAGCTTGGGGCGTCGCGAAAAACTGTTTTTT.

V usage is TRBV7-9 and J usage is TRBJ1-3, with no clear D. CDR1 and CDR2 from the germline V gene are SEHNR and FQNEAQ (reference sequence). This CDR3 region has 15 residues. Trimming took off 4 bases at V and 7 bases at J, with 17 bases between the two ends. The CDR3 is CASSSGEVSVNTIYF. In DNA form, the CDR3 reads TGTGCCAGCAGCTCCGGAGAAGTAAGCGTGAACACCATATATTTT.

The rearrangement uses TRBV2 and TRBJ1-2, with a possible D match to TRBD1 (5 bases). CDR1 is SNHLY, CDR2 FYNNEI, per germline. The CDR3 runs to 14 residues. Trimming took 3 bases from V and 3 from J, leaving 11 bases between them. CDR3 in amino acids: CASSESRTYYGYTF. In DNA form, the CDR3 reads TGTGCCAGCAGTGAGTCTAGGACATACTATGGCTACACCTTC. Variable domain in full (rest from reference TRBV2 and TRBJ1-2): EPEVTQTPSHQVTQMGQEVILRCVPISNHLYFYWYRQILGQKVEFLVSFYNNEISEKSEIFDDQFSVERPDGSNFTLKIRSTKLEDSAMYFCASSESRTYYGYTFGSGTRLTVV.

In DNA, the CDR3 is TGTGCCAGCAGCTTATTTGGGCCCGGGACAGGGGTCGATCAGCCCCAGCATTTT. Protein: CASSLFGPGTGVDQPQHF. The V call is TRBV7-9, the J call TRBJ1-5, with 10 bases identical to TRBD1. Trimming took 2 bases from V and 5 from J; bases not matched to a gene: 12. This CDR3 comprises 18 residues. Germline V gives CDR1 SEHNR, CDR2 FQNEAQ (reference sequence).